The clone carrying this TCR beta chain was counted once. Its target is unknown. Profiling relied on immunoSEQ multiplex PCR, and the TCRdb table lists in-frame clones only, not all of them. The sample lists some 84,000 clones, around 83% occurring once. The CDR3 has 12 amino acids. CDR1 ENHRY and CDR2 SYGVKD come from the germline V gene. Trimming pared 8 bases from V and 0 bases from J, leaving 5 bases between. The data stem from a study of graft-versus-host responses after intestinal transplantation. The receptor was derived from a human donor who received an intestinal transplant. The sequencing used unstimulated CD4+ T cells sorted from spleen or lymph node cells, collected before intestinal transplant. The rearrangement links TRBV10-3 to TRBJ1-3, with D uncertain. The chain's CDR3 is CAIGRSGNTIYF. The CDR3 coding sequence is TGTGCCATCGGCCGCTCTGGAAACACCATATATTTT.